The rows below give T cell receptor beta chains drawn from one sample of a study of identifying expanded T cells in peripheral blood. Generated by immunoSEQ multiplex PCR, the TCRdb table keeps only in-frame clones and is missing some. The table records approximately 120,000 clones, roughly 80% of them present only once. Sample: blood. The receptor source for this set is a person aged 18-69 years in good health. The conserved cysteine and the conserved F or W are not part of the CDR3 here. A D gene is named only where the DNA matches it firmly. Clone size appears in some rows only: once, few, many, or a class for an expanded clone.

J | V | D | size | CDR3
TRBJ1-6 | TRBV6-1 | TRBD1 | NA | ASSGGQLINSPLH
TRBJ2-1 | TRBV11-2 | NA | NA | ASSLVFQGNEQF
TRBJ2-5 | TRBV5-1 | TRBD2 | NA | ASSKTTSGGHRGTQY
TRBJ1-6 | TRBV10-2 | NA | few | ASTTGRNSPLH
TRBJ2-3 | TRBV15 | NA | NA | ATSRLRPGRADTQY
TRBJ2-7 | TRBV18 | NA | NA | ASSPRRDYEQY
TRBJ1-1 | TRBV30 | NA | few | AGLDSTEAF
TRBJ2-3 | TRBV18 | NA | once | ASSPDGGPTDTQY
TRBJ2-3 | TRBV30 | NA | NA | AWSVGGSTDTQY
TRBJ1-3 | TRBV29-1 | NA | NA | SVVGTNSGNTIY
TRBJ2-7 | TRBV7-8 | TRBD2 | NA | ASSLERLAGGDEQY
TRBJ1-1 | TRBV6-5 | NA | NA | ASSYLTRTAEAF
TRBJ1-2 | TRBV25-1 | TRBD1 | NA | ASSEPGGSGYT
TRBJ2-1 | TRBV9 | NA | few | ASSVASSPRGSEQF
TRBJ2-3 | TRBV5-1 | TRBD2 | NA | ASSPSGGAPDTQY
TRBJ1-1 | TRBV7-8 | NA | once | ASSINVGGLNTEAF
TRBJ1-2 | TRBV27 | NA | NA | ASSWRAPNYGYT
TRBJ1-6 | TRBV19 | NA | NA | ASSIRGGNSPLH
TRBJ2-1 | TRBV7-3 | NA | few | ASSLAITSRGVQF
TRBJ1-2 | TRBV11-2 | NA | NA | ASTRSYDNYGYT
TRBJ2-7 | TRBV7-9 | NA | NA | ASSLAQDRSQY
TRBJ1-1 | TRBV2 | NA | NA | ASSEAGLSTEAF
TRBJ1-1 | TRBV7-2 | NA | NA | ASSFGQGFGTEAF
TRBJ2-2 | TRBV9 | TRBD2 | NA | ASSVTPPQSGGTGELF
TRBJ2-7 | TRBV6-6 | TRBD1 | NA | ASSYGTGDPYEQY
TRBJ2-2 | TRBV4-3 | NA | medium-sized | ASSYLDTGELF
TRBJ1-6 | TRBV11-3 | NA | few | ASSRQGINSPLH